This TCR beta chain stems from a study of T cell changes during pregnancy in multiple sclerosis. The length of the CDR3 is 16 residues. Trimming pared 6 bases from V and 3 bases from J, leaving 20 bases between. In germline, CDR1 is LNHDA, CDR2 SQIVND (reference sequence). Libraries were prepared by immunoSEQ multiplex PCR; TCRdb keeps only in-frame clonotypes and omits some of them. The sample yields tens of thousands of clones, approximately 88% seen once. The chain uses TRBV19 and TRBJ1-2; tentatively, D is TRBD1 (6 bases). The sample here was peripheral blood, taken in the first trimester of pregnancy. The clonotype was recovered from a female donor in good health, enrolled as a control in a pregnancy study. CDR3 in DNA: TGTGCCAGTAGCTCCCCTTACAGGGAACAAGACTATGGCTACACCTTC. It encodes CASSSPYREQDYGYTF. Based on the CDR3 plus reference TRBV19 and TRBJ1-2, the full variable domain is DGGITQSPKYLFRKEGQNVTLSCEQNLNHDAMYWYRQDPGQGLRLIYYSQIVNDFQKGDIAEGYSVSREKKESFPLTVTSAQKNPTAFYLCASSSPYREQDYGYTFGSGTRLTVV.